Listed below are T cell receptor beta chains from one sample, sequenced in a study of T cell responses to AZD1222 COVID-19 vaccine. The repertoire was sequenced with immunoSEQ multiplex PCR; TCRdb's copy has only in-frame clones and lacks some. The table has fewer than 150,000 clones, 85% to 90% seen once. The source material was peripheral blood, sampled 28 days after the second AZD1222 dose. Source of these receptors: an adult who received the AZD1222 COVID-19 vaccine. The CDR3 runs from the conserved cysteine through the conserved F or W.

V gene: TRBV28; J gene: TRBJ2-7; CDR3 protein: CASSLTAGGLEQYF
V gene: TRBV10-1; J gene: TRBJ2-2; CDR3 protein: CASSTSAGELFF
V gene: TRBV6-5; J gene: TRBJ2-7; CDR3 protein: CASSYTDRAHEQYF
V gene: TRBV30; J gene: TRBJ2-3; CDR3 protein: CAWSDVAGGKRTHYF
V gene: TRBV4-2; J gene: TRBJ2-7; CDR3 protein: CASSQEGRGAYEQYF
V gene: TRBV30; J gene: TRBJ1-4; CDR3 protein: CAWSVVWGTNEKLFF
V gene: TRBV19; J gene: TRBJ2-3; CDR3 protein: CASRTSGSFADTQYF
V gene: TRBV6-1; J gene: TRBJ2-1; CDR3 protein: CASSEARGLAGGEQFF
V gene: TRBV11-3; J gene: TRBJ2-3; CDR3 protein: CASSLGGTSTDTQYF
V gene: TRBV21-1; J gene: TRBJ2-1; CDR3 protein: CASSTPSGSYNEQFF
V gene: TRBV3-1/TRBV3-2; J gene: TRBJ2-7; CDR3 protein: CASSQSGGPSYEQYF
V gene: TRBV12-3/TRBV12-4; J gene: TRBJ2-2; CDR3 protein: CASTNHGAGELFF
V gene: TRBV4-1; J gene: TRBJ2-5; CDR3 protein: CASSHYPGSHQETQYF
V gene: TRBV5-5; J gene: TRBJ2-7; CDR3 protein: CASSPFSGRSYEQYF
V gene: TRBV12-3/TRBV12-4; J gene: TRBJ2-3; CDR3 protein: CASSSSRTDTQYF
V gene: TRBV14; J gene: TRBJ2-7; CDR3 protein: CASSQEHEGTSGYYSSYEQYF
V gene: TRBV21-1; J gene: TRBJ2-5; CDR3 protein: CASSTGERREALQETQYF
V gene: TRBV10-3; J gene: TRBJ2-2; CDR3 protein: CAISDLVGGGELFF
V gene: TRBV24-1; J gene: TRBJ2-1; CDR3 protein: CATSAALGGRTPNEQFF
V gene: TRBV6-5; J gene: TRBJ2-2; CDR3 protein: CASSYSRTSDGELFF
V gene: TRBV5-1; J gene: TRBJ1-2; CDR3 protein: CASSGTEYGYTF
V gene: TRBV3-1/TRBV3-2; J gene: TRBJ2-7; CDR3 protein: CASSRTGLDEQYF
V gene: TRBV2; J gene: TRBJ2-1; CDR3 protein: CASSKQGSQHDNEQFF
V gene: TRBV6-5; J gene: TRBJ2-7; CDR3 protein: CASSYSTGGYEQYF
V gene: TRBV2; J gene: TRBJ2-7; CDR3 protein: CASSVSLAGGPEQYF
V gene: TRBV5-1; J gene: TRBJ2-3; CDR3 protein: CASSLVGGSRTDTQYF
V gene: TRBV11-3; J gene: TRBJ1-1; CDR3 protein: CASRVYLGAEAFF
V gene: TRBV18; J gene: TRBJ1-3; CDR3 protein: CASSRTLSSGNTIYF
V gene: TRBV9; J gene: TRBJ2-7; CDR3 protein: CASSYGTSGYEQYF
V gene: TRBV9; J gene: TRBJ2-7; CDR3 protein: CASSLDPSYEQYF
V gene: TRBV7-9; J gene: TRBJ1-6; CDR3 protein: CASSLSPSSPLHF
V gene: TRBV2; J gene: TRBJ2-1; CDR3 protein: CARRRGTVYNEQFF
V gene: TRBV30; J gene: TRBJ1-1; CDR3 protein: CAWSVRGGALNTEAFF
V gene: TRBV4-2; J gene: TRBJ2-3; CDR3 protein: CASSPGDTQYF
V gene: TRBV19; J gene: TRBJ2-7; CDR3 protein: CASRDRGYSYEQYF
V gene: TRBV7-9; J gene: TRBJ1-4; CDR3 protein: CASSLSRGRDEKLFF
V gene: TRBV9; J gene: TRBJ2-2; CDR3 protein: CASSARTANTGELFF
V gene: TRBV11-2; J gene: TRBJ1-5; CDR3 protein: CASSVSGVGPQHF
V gene: TRBV3-1/TRBV3-2; J gene: TRBJ2-3; CDR3 protein: CASRELRTDTQYF
V gene: TRBV30; J gene: TRBJ2-6; CDR3 protein: CACLSGSGANVLTF
V gene: TRBV6-6; J gene: TRBJ2-3; CDR3 protein: CASTRTDTQYF
V gene: TRBV12-3/TRBV12-4; J gene: TRBJ2-1; CDR3 protein: CASSPGSGGRFF
V gene: TRBV5-3; J gene: TRBJ1-5; CDR3 protein: CARNRFDQPQHF
V gene: TRBV7-2; J gene: TRBJ1-3; CDR3 protein: CASSALRGSSGNTIYF
V gene: TRBV5-1; J gene: TRBJ2-7; CDR3 protein: CASKEGLAGIYEQYF
V gene: TRBV5-1; J gene: TRBJ2-6; CDR3 protein: CASSLGDRLGANVLTF
V gene: TRBV6-4; J gene: TRBJ2-3; CDR3 protein: CASSASSTDTQYF
V gene: TRBV6-5; J gene: TRBJ1-2; CDR3 protein: CASSYRGQVYGYTF
V gene: TRBV18; J gene: TRBJ2-5; CDR3 protein: CASSPDRQETQYF
V gene: TRBV19; J gene: TRBJ2-1; CDR3 protein: CASSIERPVNEQFF
V gene: TRBV5-1; J gene: TRBJ2-7; CDR3 protein: CASSSDQQFYEQYF
V gene: TRBV9; J gene: TRBJ2-3; CDR3 protein: CASSVGLAWADTQYF
V gene: TRBV6-5; J gene: TRBJ1-1; CDR3 protein: CASSRQGDSGTEAFF
V gene: TRBV21-1; J gene: TRBJ1-2; CDR3 protein: CASSKSGSYGYTF